This T cell receptor (beta chain) was documented in a study of vaccination and CD4 T cells after COVID-19 (dated 2022 in TCRdb). Regarding the complete study: Convalescent patients had a positive SARS-CoV-2 result on nasal swab PCR, and of these patients, nine had mild disease and one had severe disease. Post-COVID blood samples from convalescent patients were collected a median of roughly 100 days after diagnosis, with a range of 35 to 161 days. Control cultures used a CEFX viral epitope pool as positive control, an HIV-1 Nef peptide pool as negative control, or no peptide. In under twelve COVID-19 convalescent patients and a handful of infection-naive healthy vaccine recipients, researchers compared the spike-specific CD4+ TCR repertoire from before mRNA vaccination with the repertoire from after. The cultures were stimulated with overlapping spike peptide pools from SARS-CoV-2 and from the common cold coronaviruses HCoV-NL63, HCoV-OC43 and HCoV-229E. Post-vaccine blood samples were collected a median of approximately 72 days after the second vaccine dose, ranging from roughly 14 to 241 days. In the convalescent cohort there were six males and four females, among whom were two Hispanic individuals, seven Caucasians, two Asians and one multiracial person. Each participant got two doses of either the Pfizer-BioNTech BNT162b2 vaccine (n=8) or the Moderna mRNA-1273 vaccine (n=2). General findings and caveats noted by the study authors: Among the post-vaccine SARS-CoV-2-reactive clones in convalescent patients, a median approximately 86% showed up only after vaccination, which suggests vaccine-specific priming. The number of convalescent patients in the study was relatively small, and the study did not examine early timepoints following natural infection. In convalescent patients, nearly all vaccine-specific clones (304 of 307) were found to be mono-reactive for SARS-CoV-2 spike rather than cross-reactive with common cold coronaviruses. The median count of SARS-CoV-2-reactive clonotypes went up from 20 to 25 after infection to 30 to 40 after vaccination, although the change was not significant.

This specimen's treatment or condition label, interpreted: approximately 9-day PBMC culture with coronavirus spike peptide pools or control peptides (ViraFEST assay). The ViraFEST assay was used in the study, in which antigen-specific T cells were expanded with peptide pools and expanded clonotypes were subsequently identified by TCR sequencing. Positive SARS-CoV-2 PCR tests in the convalescent patients dated from March to December 2020, before Alpha, Beta and Delta variants emerged in the United States. Each well held 2.2 million or so PBMCs cultured in IMDM containing approximately 5.3% human AB serum and around 10 IU/ml IL-2, with 8 to 10 ug/ml peptide pools added. On days 3 and 7, half of the culture medium was replaced with fresh IL-2-containing medium. After ten to eleven days of culture, CD4+ T cells were isolated by negative selection using the EasySep CD4+ T cell isolation kit. PBMCs were separated from whole blood using Ficoll-Paque Plus gradient centrifugation and then either used fresh or cryopreserved at -140C. In general, triplicate wells were set up for every culture condition.

The CDR3 holds 17 amino acids from the cysteine to the phenylalanine. Left in the record is the CDR3 DNA by itself, 51 bases read in frame from the first base. CDR1 and CDR2, per the germline V gene (reference sequence), are WNHNN and SYGVQD. V trim: 3 bases; J trim: 0 bases; unmatched bases: 9. To prepare the library, PCR was applied. TCR sequencing of DNA from cultured CD4+ T cells used the Oncomine TCR Beta short-read assay at the Johns Hopkins FTIC core. The QIAamp micro DNA kit was used to extract genomic DNA from the cultured CD4+ T cells. Oncomine TCR Beta libraries made from cultured CD4+ T cells were pooled using unique dual indexes and sequenced on an Illumina iSeq 100. Per the authors' processing: Non-productive sequences were removed, and CDR3s not starting with C, not ending with F or W, or shorter than 7 amino acids were discarded. Antigen-specific clonotypes were identified using the MANAFEST web application through comparison of peptide-stimulated wells with reference and other culture wells. An FDR below 0.05, an odds ratio above 5, and a productive frequency above 0.1% in at least two of three replicate wells were required for clones to be considered positive. A clonotype was classed as cross-reactive if the clonotype showed significant expansion both in SARS-CoV-2 spike wells and in at least one common cold coronavirus spike condition. Using R version 3.6.1, CDR3 homology was evaluated through Levenshtein distances (stringdist) along with unrooted phylogenetic trees (ape). TCRdb handled the public reads itself, with Q25 trimming in fastp and clone calling in MiXCR, and kept productive beta chains. Every CDR3 protein is listed once, alongside the most common genes and DNA of its rows. The V and J calls, along with clone size, are taken from TCRdb and not from the paper's own processing. The sample table shows thousands of distinct CDR3 sequences, and 55% to 65% are seen once. The ten largest clonotypes hold around 12% of the sample.

A remark on this clonotype: The antigen it binds to is not known. It has no much larger one-base neighbor in the sample; base qualities were not kept.

Material: cultured CD4+ T cells from blood, obtained after SARS-CoV-2 vaccination. The receptor was derived from a human donor with COVID-19. Here the chain combines TRBV10-1 and TRBJ2-3, and TRBD2 matches 7 of the central bases. The nucleotide sequence is TGCGCCAGCAGTGATAGCGGGTTGAAAGACAGCACAGATACGCAGTATTTT. This yields the protein CASSDSGLKDSTDTQYF.